The 27 T cell receptor beta chains reported below all come from one sample, sequenced in a study of follicular helper T cells after annual influenza vaccination. Clones were sequenced by immunoSEQ multiplex PCR, and TCRdb holds only the in-frame ones, with some missing. The sample lists around 10,000 clones, 81% occurring once. Noted time point: 2015-2016 season, pre-vaccination. The specimen was CXCR5+ CD38- circulating T follicular helper cells from blood, collected on the day of influenza vaccination. Subset of the sample: circulating Tfh, non-naive CD4+CXCR5+PD-1+ (ICOS+CD38+ or ICOS-CD38-). The receptors were sampled from an adult who received the influenza vaccine.

The chain links TRBV15 to TRBJ1-5; TRBD1 aligns across 7 bases. V shed 2 bases, J shed 6 bases, and the junction held 10 bases outside the gene matches. CDR1 is LNHNV and CDR2 is YYDKDF in the germline V gene (reference sequence). The CDR3 is 16 residues long. CDR3: CATSRSGGGGGQPQHF. The DNA of the CDR3 is TGTGCCACCAGCAGATCCGGGGGAGGGGGCGGTCAGCCCCAGCATTTT.

This chain links TRBV19 with TRBJ1-5, with no clear D. Germline values: CDR1 LNHDA, CDR2 SQIVND (reference sequence). V gave up 5 bases and J gave up 9 bases, with 17 bases separating them. This CDR3 has 14 amino acids. CDR3 sequence (DNA): TGTGCCAGTAGTCTCGGACTGTCGCAAGGGCCCCAGCATTTT. Translated: CASSLGLSQGPQHF. Supplemented by reference TRBV19 and TRBJ1-5, the full variable domain reads DGGITQSPKYLFRKEGQNVTLSCEQNLNHDAMYWYRQDPGQGLRLIYYSQIVNDFQKGDIAEGYSVSREKKESFPLTVTSAQKNPTAFYLCASSLGLSQGPQHFGDGTRLSIL.

The chain couples TRBV4-1 to TRBJ2-5; 8 bases fit TRBD1. Germline V gives CDR1 MGHRA, CDR2 YSYEKL. The CDR3 has 13 residues. Trimming removed 5 bases from V and 6 bases from J; junction bases left unmatched: 5. CDR3: CASSLDRAKTQYF. The CDR3, as DNA: TGCGCCAGCAGCTTGGACAGGGCGAAGACCCAGTACTTC.

As concerns this clone: The sample holds other DNA sequences that translate to the same CDR3. V and J are TRBV19 and TRBJ1-5, with D hard to call. There are 16 residues in the CDR3. Germline V gene sequence: CDR1 LNHDA, CDR2 SQIVND (reference sequence). The ends were cut back, 6 bases at V and 0 bases at J, with 15 bases in the middle. CDR3 in DNA: TGTGCCAGTAGCGGGTCGGGCCAATATAGCAATCAGCCCCAGCATTTT. Translated, it gives CASSGSGQYSNQPQHF. The full variable domain, its missing parts supplied by reference TRBV19 and TRBJ1-5, is DGGITQSPKYLFRKEGQNVTLSCEQNLNHDAMYWYRQDPGQGLRLIYYSQIVNDFQKGDIAEGYSVSREKKESFPLTVTSAQKNPTAFYLCASSGSGQYSNQPQHFGDGTRLSIL.

The rearrangement joins TRBV5-6 to TRBJ1-3; TRBD1 is a possible D gene (5 bases). CDR1 is SGHDT, CDR2 YYEEEE, per germline. Trimming removed 1 base from V and 0 bases from J, with 11 bases in between. The CDR3 has 16 residues. CDR3 region: CASSLRGRYSGNTIYF. In DNA, the CDR3 is TGTGCCAGCAGCTTGAGGGGCCGCTACTCTGGAAACACCATATATTTT.

This chain links TRBV21-1 with TRBJ2-2; TRBD1, as called in the table, went unchecked against the DNA. TRBV21-1 is a documented pseudogene. CDR3 length equals 17 residues. The CDR3 loop is CASSKVSGRFYTGELFF. CDR3 bases: TGTGCCAGCAGCAAAGTATCAGGCAGGTTTTACACCGGGGAGCTGTTTTTT.

The chain has TRBV27 and TRBJ1-5; D call uncertain. Trimming stripped 5 bases from V and 4 bases from J, with 15 bases between. This CDR3 region has 15 residues. From germline, CDR1 is MNHEY and CDR2 SMNVEV (reference sequence). Written as DNA, the CDR3 is TGTGCCAGCAGTAGCCGACTATTGCCAAATCAGCCCCAGCATTTT. This sequence encodes CASSSRLLPNQPQHF.

This chain links TRBV27 with TRBJ2-3; no clear D. Trimming pared 6 bases from V and 0 bases from J, leaving 7 bases between. The CDR3 sequence is 13 residues long. CDR1 is MNHEY and CDR2 is SMNVEV in the germline V gene (reference sequence). The CDR3 reads CASRTTSTDTQYF. CDR3 DNA: TGTGCCAGCAGGACCACTAGCACAGATACGCAGTATTTT.

V gene TRBV19 combines with J gene TRBJ2-4; the D gene is possibly TRBD2 (6 bases). The ends were cut back, 6 bases at V and 0 bases at J, with 15 bases in the middle. CDR1 and CDR2 (germline): LNHDA, SQIVND (reference sequence). The length of the CDR3 is 16 residues. CDR3 sequence (DNA): TGTGCCAGTAGGGGCGGGGTTTCACTAGCCAAAAACATTCAGTACTTC. Translating gives CASRGGVSLAKNIQYF.

This rearrangement joins TRBV18 to TRBJ1-3; 8 bases map to TRBD1. Germline V gives CDR1 KGHSH, CDR2 LQKENI. The V and J ends lost 0 bases and 14 bases, in that order; junction bases with no gene match: 15. CDR3 length: 16 residues. The CDR3 nucleotides are TGTGCCAGCTCACCACCTGGCAGACAGGGGCCGCCTATCCTATATTTT. As protein: CASSPPGRQGPPILYF.

The chain combines TRBV29-1 with TRBJ2-7, with D perhaps TRBD1 (6 bases). There are 14 residues in the CDR3. The V end lost 6 bases, the J end lost 4 bases, and 19 bases lay between the germline ends. The germline gives CDR1 SQVTM, CDR2 ANQGSEA. In DNA, the CDR3 is TGCAGCGTGAAGCCTGACACCCAGGGGTACGAGCAGTACTTC. The encoded protein is CSVKPDTQGYEQYF.

This chain connects TRBV28 to TRBJ2-5; TRBD1 is a possible D gene (6 bases). This CDR3 is 18 amino acids long. V lost 1 base, J lost 2 bases, and 20 bases lay in between. CDR1 is MDHEN and CDR2 is SYDVKM in the germline V gene. The CDR3 DNA reads as TGTGCCAGCAGTTTATTGGGACACACGCTTAGGGGGCAAGAGACCCAGTACTTC. Protein: CASSLLGHTLRGQETQYF. The full variable domain, in which reference TRBV28 and TRBJ2-5 provide the parts outside the CDR3, is DVKVTQSSRYLVKRTGEKVFLECVQDMDHENMFWYRQDPGLGLRLIYFSYDVKMKEKGDIPEGYSVSREKKERFSLILESASTNQTSMYLCASSLLGHTLRGQETQYFGPGTRLLVL.

The chain recombines TRBV18 with TRBJ2-1, with 8 bases aligning to TRBD2. The germline CDR1 and CDR2 sequences are KGHSH and LQKENI. The length of the CDR3 is 14 residues. J gave up 9 bases and V 3 bases, and 7 bases lay outside the gene matches. The CDR3 nucleotides read TGTGCCAGCTCACCTAGAGCGGGAGCTGGTGAGCAGTTCTTC. It specifies CASSPRAGAGEQFF.

The V gene is TRBV7-2, the J gene TRBJ2-1, with TRBD2 matching over 11 bases. This CDR3 contains 15 residues. The germline V gene has CDR1 SGHTA and CDR2 FQGNSA. V lost 3 bases, J lost 4 bases, and 2 bases stayed unmatched. The CDR3 DNA is TGTGCCAGCAGCTTGACTAGCGGGATGTACAATGAGCAGTTCTTC. Translation gives CASSLTSGMYNEQFF.

This clone was seen once. The chain couples TRBV6-6 to TRBJ2-6; D call uncertain. CDR1 is MNHNY and CDR2 is SVGAGI in the germline V gene (reference sequence). Deletions cut 4 bases from V and 0 bases from J, with 1 base between. The CDR3 sequence is 13 residues long. This CDR3 is CASSSSGANVLTF. For the CDR3, the DNA is TGTGCCAGCAGTTCCTCTGGGGCCAACGTCCTGACTTTC.

The rearrangement links TRBV5-1 to TRBJ1-4; 9 nucleotides align to TRBD1. Looked up from germline, CDR1 is SGHRS and CDR2 is YFSETQ. V was pared by 0 bases and J by 8 bases, with 8 bases of the junction left unmatched. The CDR3 is 16 residues long. The CDR3 protein is CASSLGMGQGGEKLFF. CDR3 bases: TGCGCCAGCAGCTTGGGTATGGGACAGGGCGGAGAAAAACTGTTTTTT.

V is TRBV6-5 and J is TRBJ2-5; D call uncertain. Trimming took off 9 bases at V and 5 bases at J, with 16 bases between the two ends. Looked up from germline, CDR1 is MNHEY and CDR2 is SVGAGI. The CDR3 totals 13 residues. The CDR3 nucleotides are TGTGCCAGTAGACCTTCCCTCGGGGAGACCCAGTACTTC. Its translation is CASRPSLGETQYF.

This sequence joins TRBV2 and TRBJ1-3; TRBD1 matches 10 bases. The germline V gene encodes CDR1 SNHLY and CDR2 FYNNEI. The CDR3 has 15 amino acids. Unmatched junction bases numbered 6, after V lost 7 bases and J lost 3 bases. Here the CDR3 DNA reads TGTGCCAGCAACCCCGGGACAGGGGATGGAAACACCATATATTTT. Protein sequence: CASNPGTGDGNTIYF. The full variable domain, rest sourced from reference TRBV2 and TRBJ1-3, is EPEVTQTPSHQVTQMGQEVILRCVPISNHLYFYWYRQILGQKVEFLVSFYNNEISEKSEIFDDQFSVERPDGSNFTLKIRSTKLEDSAMYFCASNPGTGDGNTIYFGEGSWLTVV.

This clone showed up just a few times. V usage is TRBV10-3 and J usage is TRBJ1-6, with D tentatively TRBD1 (5 bases). V was pared by 7 bases and J by 7 bases, with 14 bases between. CDR1 is ENHRY and CDR2 is SYGVKD in the germline V gene. The CDR3 is made up of 14 amino acids. The CDR3 sequence is CAITSGVGNSPLHF. CDR3 DNA: TGTGCCATCACCTCGGGGGTGGGAAATTCACCCCTCCACTTT.

The chain is built from TRBV29-1 and TRBJ2-7; TRBD1 matches 11 bases. CDR1 and CDR2 from the germline V gene are SQVTM and ANQGSEA. CDR3 size: 14 residues. Trimming removed 3 bases from V and 0 bases from J; junction bases left unmatched: 1. The CDR3 sequence: CSVDGTGGSYEQYF. The CDR3 bases are TGCAGCGTTGATGGGACAGGGGGCTCCTACGAGCAGTACTTC.

The genes are TRBV4-2 and TRBJ2-2, with D maybe TRBD1 (6 bases). There are 17 residues in the CDR3. The V and J ends lost 3 bases and 0 bases respectively, with 14 bases between them. Germline lookup yields CDR1 LGHNA and CDR2 YNFKEQ. CDR3 bases: TGTGCCAGCAGCCACCCTGGGGGCGGAGCGAACACCGGGGAGCTGTTTTTT. This translates into CASSHPGGGANTGELFF.

This clone was seen a single time. The rearrangement joins TRBV28 to TRBJ2-5, with 8 bases aligning to TRBD1. The germline V gene encodes CDR1 MDHEN and CDR2 SYDVKM. The CDR3 is 15 amino acids. After removal of 6 bases from V and 5 bases from J, the junction contained 11 bases not matched to a gene. As DNA, the CDR3 is TGTGCCAGCAGGGGGAGACAGGGGAATCTGGAGACCCAGTACTTC. Translating gives CASRGRQGNLETQYF. Complete variable domain (other parts from reference TRBV28 and TRBJ2-5): DVKVTQSSRYLVKRTGEKVFLECVQDMDHENMFWYRQDPGLGLRLIYFSYDVKMKEKGDIPEGYSVSREKKERFSLILESASTNQTSMYLCASRGRQGNLETQYFGPGTRLLVL.

The chain recombines TRBV27 with TRBJ1-1; 7 bases align to TRBD1. CDR1 is MNHEY, CDR2 SMNVEV, per germline (reference sequence). This CDR3 contains 15 residues. Trimming took 5 bases from V and 11 from J; bases not matched to a gene: 17. The CDR3 region is CASSPNGGQPEKAFF. The CDR3 coding sequence is TGTGCCAGCAGTCCTAATGGGGGACAGCCCGAGAAGGCTTTCTTT.

This chain uses TRBV6-5 with TRBJ2-6; D not resolved. Germline CDR1 is MNHEY and CDR2 is SVGAGI. This CDR3 is built from 14 residues. Between the trimmed V and J ends, which lost 8 bases and 4 bases, there was a span of 12 bases. CDR3 loop: CASSPQAGANVLTF. The CDR3 DNA is TGTGCCAGCTCTCCCCAGGCGGGGGCCAACGTCCTGACTTTC.

The CDR3 sequence is CASSQDLSSGISKETQYF. The CDR3, as DNA: TGTGCCAGCAGCCAAGATCTTTCTAGCGGGATCTCCAAAGAGACCCAGTACTTC. The chain carries TRBV4-2 and TRBJ2-5, with 9 bases lining up with TRBD2. J lost 3 bases, V lost 0 bases, and 11 bases had no gene match. Germline CDR1 and CDR2: LGHNA and YNFKEQ. CDR3 length equals 18 residues.

This rearrangement joins TRBV2 to TRBJ2-5; TRBD2 matches at 8 bases. Trimming took 7 bases from V and 5 from J; bases not matched to a gene: 15. The CDR3 consists of 16 residues. Per germline, CDR1 SNHLY and CDR2 FYNNEI. This CDR3 is CASTAPGGGRDETQYF. The CDR3 nucleotides are TGTGCCAGCACCGCTCCCGGGGGGGGCCGGGACGAGACCCAGTACTTC. The variable domain in full, with the rest retrieved from reference TRBV2 and TRBJ2-5, is EPEVTQTPSHQVTQMGQEVILRCVPISNHLYFYWYRQILGQKVEFLVSFYNNEISEKSEIFDDQFSVERPDGSNFTLKIRSTKLEDSAMYFCASTAPGGGRDETQYFGPGTRLLVL.

The chain employs TRBV4-3 and TRBJ1-1; D is possibly TRBD1 (6 bases). The CDR3 has 14 amino acids. V lost 4 bases and J lost 6, with 15 bases in between. The V gene's germline CDR1 is LGHNA and CDR2 YSLEER. The CDR3 reads CASSLGGPIAEAFF. As DNA, the CDR3 is TGCGCCAGCAGCCTTGGGGGGCCGATCGCTGAAGCTTTCTTT.